One and the same sample provided the 5 T cell receptor beta chains below, sequenced in a study of T cell repertoires in cytomegalovirus infection. The antigens of these receptors remain unknown. TCRdb fed the reads into MiXCR, producing one record per CDR3 protein. The table has fewer than 900,000 distinct CDR3 sequences, roughly 28% seen once. Sequencing used cultured CD8+ T cells from PBMCs, obtained from culture after CMV antigen stimulation. These receptors were taken from a human donor in good health (CMV status not recorded). Some clones in this sample may be carry-over from other donors' samples.

The CDR3 sequence: CASRPEVDSEALPGANVLTF. CDR3 bases: TGTGCCAGCAGGCCCGAGGTGGACAGCGAAGCGTTGCCTGGGGCCAACGTCCTGACTTTC. The genes are TRBV6-1 and TRBJ2-6; a possible D gene is TRBD1 (6 bases). Trimming removed 6 bases at V and 2 bases at J, with 26 bases between. CDR1 and CDR2 from the germline V gene are MNHNS and SASEGT. This CDR3 is 20 amino acids long.

This clonotype has only a few counts. The chain combines TRBV6-6 with TRBJ2-7; D is ambiguous. The V and J ends lost 0 bases and 5 bases respectively, with 2 bases between them. This CDR3 comprises 11 residues. Germline CDR1 reads MNHNY; CDR2 reads SVGAGI (reference sequence). Here the CDR3 reads CASSYSNEQYV. DNA of the CDR3: TGTGCCAGCAGTTACTCGAACGAGCAGTACGTC.

The chain has TRBV4-1 and TRBJ2-2; D might be TRBD2 (7 bases). V was cut by 0 bases and J by 7 bases, with 18 bases left in between. CDR3 length equals 17 residues. The germline gives CDR1 MGHRA, CDR2 YSYEKL. CDR3 in amino acids: CASSQEDAGAWGGELFF. As DNA, the CDR3 is TGCGCCAGCAGCCAAGAGGACGCGGGGGCCTGGGGCGGGGAGCTGTTTTTT.

This clonotype has more than one count but fewer than ten. The rearrangement links TRBV28 to TRBJ2-1; 8 nucleotides agree with TRBD1. The CDR3 sequence is 16 residues long. V lost 5 bases to trimming and J lost 4 bases; unmatched junction nucleotides: 10. Germline CDR1 and CDR2: MDHEN and SYDVKM. CDR3 sequence reads: CASSPLTGALYNEQFF. In nucleotides, the CDR3 is TGTGCCAGCAGTCCGCTGACAGGGGCCCTTTACAATGAGCAGTTCTTC.

The rearrangement uses TRBV6-8 and TRBJ2-7, with 10 bases identical to TRBD1. The J segment lost 4 bases and the V segment lost 5 bases, leaving 11 bases of the junction unmatched. CDR1 MNHGY and CDR2 SAAAGT come from the germline V gene. This CDR3 is built from 16 residues. The CDR3 spells CASSPKMGTGAYEQYV. CDR3 DNA sequence: TGTGCCAGCAGTCCGAAGATGGGGACAGGGGCGTACGAGCAGTACGTC.